This TCR beta chain was captured in a study of T cells in Graves' hyperthyroidism and ophthalmopathy. The investigators amplified TCR beta CDR3 regions from RNA transcripts. Using the HTBI primer set, a first-round RT-PCR was run on the TCR CDR3. TCRdb re-called the multiplex PCR reads through MiXCR, storing one row per CDR3 protein. The sample has about 690,000 distinct CDR3 sequences, 17% seen once. The CDR3 is 15 amino acids. Losses at the gene ends were 2 bases for V and 3 bases for J; bases not matched to a gene: 3. Germline lookup yields CDR1 KGHSH and CDR2 LQKENI. This sequence joins TRBV18 and TRBJ1-3, with 8 bases identical to TRBD1. The receptor comes from a man aged 50-59 years with Graves' hyperthyroidism. Sequencing was performed on blood. The CDR3 sequence: CASSPNGQGGNTIYF. CDR3 bases: TGTGCCAGCTCACCAAACGGACAGGGTGGAAACACCATATATTTT.